This T cell receptor (beta chain) was retrieved from a study of shared clonotypes between healthy human individuals. Study results and caveats: Memory subsets generally showed lower estimated richness than naive subsets. Blood was the only sampled material, and tissue repertoires likely differ.

CD45RO-negative CD8 cells positively selected for CCR7 made up the naive population, which excluded terminally differentiated effector memory CD45RA+ cells. Here immunoSEQ multiplex PCR was the method, and the copy in TCRdb shows in-frame clones only, minus some. The data show about 680,000 clones, about 91% seen once. Concerning this clone itself: Its antigen is unidentified.

The source is a young man in good health. Sequencing was carried out using naive CD8+ T cells sorted from blood.

The CDR3 coding sequence is TGCAGCGTGGCTAAATCGGGCACTGAAGCTTTCTTT. Protein sequence: CSVAKSGTEAFF. V usage is TRBV29-1 and J usage is TRBJ1-1; D not resolved. The length of the CDR3 is 12 residues. Trimming shortened V by 6 bases and J by 4 bases, and 12 bases separated the two germline ends. Germline lookup yields CDR1 SQVTM and CDR2 ANQGSEA.